These 23 T cell receptor beta chains came from one sample sequenced in a study of T cell changes during pregnancy in multiple sclerosis. Profiling relied on immunoSEQ multiplex PCR, and the TCRdb table lists in-frame clones only, not all of them. Counted here are more than 95,000 clones, 80% to 95% occurring once; the ten biggest clones make up about 0.98%. The sample consisted of peripheral blood, taken after pregnancy. These receptors were collected from a female donor with multiple sclerosis, enrolled in a pregnancy study.

The V gene is TRBV9, the J gene TRBJ2-1; D is undetermined. CDR1 and CDR2 (germline): SGDLS, YYNGEE. The CDR3 loop spans 13 amino acids. With 0 bases removed from V and 9 bases from J, the gap between germline ends came to 10 bases. The CDR3, as DNA: TGTGCCAGCAGCGTAGTCGTATCAGGTGAGCAGTTCTTC. It specifies CASSVVVSGEQFF.

The chain has TRBV2 and TRBJ2-1; 7 bases match TRBD1. The CDR3 runs to 17 residues. After removal of 6 bases from V and 4 bases from J, the junction contained 15 bases not matched to a gene. Germline CDR1 reads SNHLY; CDR2 reads FYNNEI. Written as DNA, the CDR3 is TGTGCCAGCAGCGATCCGTTCAGGGGGATACAATACAATGAGCAGTTCTTC. Its translation is CASSDPFRGIQYNEQFF.

This clone was seen just once. V gene TRBV12-1 combines with J gene TRBJ2-5; the table's TRBD1 call for D was not verified on the DNA. TRBV12-1 is a pseudogene locus. CDR3 length equals 14 residues. DNA for the CDR3: TGTGCCAGCAGCTTTCGGCCAGGGGAAGAGACCCAGTACTTC. Protein product: CASSFRPGEETQYF.

This sequence joins TRBV19 and TRBJ1-4, with TRBD1 matching 8 bases. CDR3 length equals 22 residues. Unmatched junction bases numbered 30, after V lost 7 bases and J lost 5 bases. CDR1 and CDR2 (germline): LNHDA, SQIVND (reference sequence). CDR3 loop: CASIANAFGTGFLRKSNEKLFF. CDR3 DNA: TGTGCCAGTATCGCTAACGCCTTCGGGACAGGCTTTCTAAGGAAGTCGAATGAAAAACTGTTTTTT. Full variable domain (remainder filled in from reference TRBV19 and TRBJ1-4): DGGITQSPKYLFRKEGQNVTLSCEQNLNHDAMYWYRQDPGQGLRLIYYSQIVNDFQKGDIAEGYSVSREKKESFPLTVTSAQKNPTAFYLCASIANAFGTGFLRKSNEKLFFGSGTQLSVL.

This clone was observed once. The V gene is TRBV4-1, the J gene TRBJ2-3, with D possibly being TRBD2 (7 bases). Between the trimmed V and J ends, which lost 0 bases and 4 bases, there was a span of 14 bases. Germline V CDR1 and CDR2: MGHRA, YSYEKL. The CDR3 has 16 amino acids. CDR3 nucleotide sequence: TGCGCCAGCAGCCAAGAACGAGGGGGGGCCCCAGATACGCAGTATTTT. Translated, it gives CASSQERGGAPDTQYF.

The sample holds one count of this clone. The genes are TRBV29-1 and TRBJ1-5, with 7 bases fitting TRBD1. CDR1 and CDR2 from the germline V gene are SQVTM and ANQGSEA. The CDR3 sequence is 13 residues long. V was pared by 7 bases and J by 4 bases, with 7 bases of the junction left unmatched. CDR3 protein: CSAWQGGNQPQHF. The CDR3 coding sequence is TGCAGCGCCTGGCAGGGGGGAAATCAGCCCCAGCATTTT.

The chain couples TRBV27 to TRBJ2-7, with 9 bases fitting TRBD2. The CDR3 contains 15 residues. Trimming took 6 bases from V and 3 from J; bases not matched to a gene: 9. Germline CDR1 reads MNHEY; CDR2 reads SMNVEV (reference sequence). In nucleotides, the CDR3 is TGTGCCAGCAGCTCAAGCGGGAGGACCAACTACGAGCAGTACTTC. Amino acid sequence: CASSSSGRTNYEQYF.

The chain carries TRBV4-2 and TRBJ2-1, with D hard to call. From germline, CDR1 is LGHNA and CDR2 YNFKEQ. V was trimmed by 1 base and J by 8 bases, leaving 27 bases between them. This CDR3 spans 19 amino acids. CDR3 sequence: CASSQVPSGPERPMDEQFF. The CDR3 DNA reads TGTGCCAGCAGCCAAGTCCCGTCGGGTCCGGAGCGCCCTATGGATGAGCAGTTCTTC.

The chain recombines TRBV6-4 with TRBJ2-6, with a weak D call TRBD1 (5 bases). The CDR3 loop spans 15 amino acids. The ends were cut back, 2 bases at V and 0 bases at J, with 5 bases in the middle. Germline CDR1 is MRHNA and CDR2 is SNTAGT. DNA of the CDR3: TGTGCCAGCAGTGACAGGGGCTCTGGGGCCAACGTCCTGACTTTC. Its translation: CASSDRGSGANVLTF.

V gene TRBV6-5 combines with J gene TRBJ2-5; possible D gene TRBD2, 6 bases. Germline-derived CDR1 and CDR2 are MNHEY and SVGAGI. There are 13 residues in the CDR3. Trimming pared 2 bases from V and 4 bases from J, leaving 8 bases between. In DNA form, the CDR3 reads TGTGCCAGCAGTTACGGGGGGAGAGAGACCCAGTACTTC. The encoded protein is CASSYGGRETQYF.

The gene calls are TRBV7-3 and TRBJ2-3; D unclear. This CDR3 region has 16 residues. Germline assignment: CDR1 SGHTA and CDR2 FQGTGA. V was pared by 2 bases and J by 0 bases, with 12 bases between. CDR3 protein: CASSLSPSTSTDTQYF. The CDR3 DNA reads TGTGCCAGCAGCTTATCCCCGTCTACTAGCACAGATACGCAGTATTTT.

The genes are TRBV21-1 and TRBJ2-2; the table's TRBD2 call for D was not verified on the DNA. TRBV21-1 is an annotated pseudogene. The CDR3 extends over 19 amino acids. Here the CDR3 DNA reads TGTGCCAGCAGCATTCCGGGACTAGCGGGAAGGTTGGACACCGGGGAGCTGTTTTTT. As protein: CASSIPGLAGRLDTGELFF.

The gene calls are TRBV11-3 and TRBJ2-4; D is possibly TRBD2 (7 bases). Between the trimmed V and J ends, which lost 1 base and 1 base, there was a span of 20 bases. Germline lookup yields CDR1 SGHNT and CDR2 YENEEA. CDR3 length: 19 amino acids. CDR3 DNA sequence: TGTGCCAGCAGCTTAGGGGGGTCGGCGGGGGCCCGGGCCAAAAACATTCAGTACTTC. Its protein product is CASSLGGSAGARAKNIQYF.

The CDR3 DNA sequence: TGTGCCAGCAGTTCGCGGGATTGGTCAGAGACCCAGTACTTC. Its translation is CASSSRDWSETQYF. V usage is TRBV2 and J usage is TRBJ2-5, with D perhaps TRBD2 (6 bases). The germline gives CDR1 SNHLY, CDR2 FYNNEI. This CDR3 spans 14 amino acids. V gave up 5 bases and J gave up 4 bases, with 14 bases separating them. Full variable domain (rest looked up from reference TRBV2 and TRBJ2-5): EPEVTQTPSHQVTQMGQEVILRCVPISNHLYFYWYRQILGQKVEFLVSFYNNEISEKSEIFDDQFSVERPDGSNFTLKIRSTKLEDSAMYFCASSSRDWSETQYFGPGTRLLVL.

The rearrangement links TRBV7-2 to TRBJ2-3; no clear D gene. The CDR3 runs to 13 residues. Germline CDR1 and CDR2: SGHTA and FQGNSA. Trimming took off 6 bases at V and 5 bases at J, with 12 bases between the two ends. CDR3 residues: CASRTSVKDTQYF. The CDR3 bases are TGTGCCAGCAGGACATCCGTGAAAGATACGCAGTATTTT.

The chain uses TRBV7-3 and TRBJ1-2; 8 nucleotides match TRBD1. This CDR3 region has 14 residues. Germline trimming cut 6 bases from V and 4 bases from J; bases unmatched to any gene: 7. Germline lookup yields CDR1 SGHTA and CDR2 FQGTGA. The CDR3 DNA sequence: TGTGCCAGCAGTCCCGGGACAGGAGGCTATGGCTACACCTTC. Translated: CASSPGTGGYGYTF.

The CDR3 sequence is CASSQVTGQETQYF. DNA of the CDR3: TGCGCCAGCAGCCAAGTAACAGGCCAAGAGACCCAGTACTTC. The chain employs TRBV4-1 and TRBJ2-5; weak D call: TRBD1 (5 bases). From germline, CDR1 is MGHRA and CDR2 YSYEKL. V was cut by 1 base and J by 1 base, with 7 bases left in between. This CDR3 has 14 residues.

This chain joins TRBV4-1 and TRBJ2-4, with D unclear. CDR1 and CDR2 from the germline V gene are MGHRA and YSYEKL. V was cut by 1 base and J by 0 bases, with 4 bases left in between. This CDR3 has 14 amino acids. CDR3 loop: CASSQVLAKNIQYF. In nucleotides, the CDR3 is TGCGCCAGCAGCCAAGTTCTAGCCAAAAACATTCAGTACTTC.

This sequence joins TRBV2 and TRBJ2-3; 7 positions match TRBD2. The germline V gene encodes CDR1 SNHLY and CDR2 FYNNEI. V was pared by 7 bases and J by 0 bases, with 10 bases of the junction left unmatched. The CDR3 runs to 16 residues. The CDR3 spells CASIGSSGRSTDTQYF. In DNA form, the CDR3 reads TGTGCCAGCATTGGGTCTAGCGGACGAAGCACAGATACGCAGTATTTT. The full variable domain, in which reference TRBV2 and TRBJ2-3 provide the parts outside the CDR3, is EPEVTQTPSHQVTQMGQEVILRCVPISNHLYFYWYRQILGQKVEFLVSFYNNEISEKSEIFDDQFSVERPDGSNFTLKIRSTKLEDSAMYFCASIGSSGRSTDTQYFGPGTRLTVL.

This chain links TRBV7-9 with TRBJ2-6; 10 bases line up with TRBD1. Trimming removed 5 bases from V and 4 bases from J; junction bases left unmatched: 11. Germline lookup yields CDR1 SEHNR and CDR2 FQNEAQ (reference sequence). The CDR3 runs to 18 residues. The CDR3 nucleotides are TGTGCCAGCAGCATGCGGGACAGGGGAACCTCCGGGGCCAACGTCCTGACTTTC. Protein product: CASSMRDRGTSGANVLTF. Based on the CDR3 plus reference TRBV7-9 and TRBJ2-6, the full variable domain is DTGVSQNPRHKITKRGQNVTFRCDPISEHNRLYWYRQTLGQGPEFLTYFQNEAQLEKSRLLSDRFSAERPKGSFSTLEIQRTEQGDSAMYLCASSMRDRGTSGANVLTFGAGSRLTVL.

The chain is built from TRBV28 and TRBJ2-1; 9 nucleotides line up with TRBD2. Germline CDR1 is MDHEN and CDR2 is SYDVKM. V lost 6 bases to trimming and J lost 7 bases; unmatched junction nucleotides: 7. The CDR3 is made up of 14 amino acids. CDR3 DNA: TGTGCCAGCAGCCCGGCGCTAGCGGGGAATGAGCAGTTCTTC. Amino acids: CASSPALAGNEQFF.

The chain has TRBV19 and TRBJ1-2, with a possible D match to TRBD1 (6 bases). CDR3 length: 12 residues. Deletions cut 1 base from V and 8 bases from J, with 8 bases between. Germline lookup yields CDR1 LNHDA and CDR2 SQIVND (reference sequence). The CDR3 reads CASSIVDRGYTF. Here the CDR3 DNA reads TGTGCCAGTAGTATAGTAGACAGGGGCTACACCTTC.

This clone was counted a single time. The chain recombines TRBV27 with TRBJ2-7; D not certain. Germline V gene sequence: CDR1 MNHEY, CDR2 SMNVEV (reference sequence). Between the trimmed V and J ends, which lost 5 bases and 3 bases, there was a span of 11 bases. There are 13 residues in the CDR3. The CDR3, as DNA: TGTGCCAGCAGTAGAGACACCTACTACGAGCAGTACTTC. Its protein is CASSRDTYYEQYF.